The 27 T cell receptor beta chains below were found in one sample sequenced in a study of Tregs in tolerant kidney transplant recipients. Measured with immunoSEQ multiplex PCR; TCRdb has only the in-frame clones, and not every one. The sample holds 60,000 to 95,000 clones, around 98% seen once. The sample was CD4+ T cells from blood, taken before the transplant. These TCRs come from a human donor who received a combined kidney and bone marrow transplant.

The J gene is TRBJ1-4, the V gene TRBV9, with 7 bases aligning to TRBD1. CDR1 is SGDLS and CDR2 is YYNGEE in the germline V gene. The CDR3 length is 14 residues. The J segment lost 9 bases and the V segment lost 1 base, leaving 6 bases of the junction unmatched. The CDR3 DNA reads as TGTGCCAGCAGCGTACGCTGGGACAGCCAAAAACTGTTTTTT. This translates into CASSVRWDSQKLFF.

The chain uses TRBV10-3 and TRBJ2-1, with 7 bases that match TRBD1. The CDR3 contains 15 residues. V lost 3 bases, J lost 0 bases, and 2 bases stayed unmatched. The germline CDR1 and CDR2 sequences are ENHRY and SYGVKD. The CDR3 DNA follows: TGTGCCATCAGTGAAAACAGGGGCTCCTACAATGAGCAGTTCTTC. This sequence encodes CAISENRGSYNEQFF.

V gene TRBV28 combines with J gene TRBJ1-6, with D perhaps TRBD1 (5 bases). The CDR3 has 14 residues. Trimming left V 3 bases short and J 7 bases short, with 10 bases between. Germline CDR1 and CDR2: MDHEN and SYDVKM. For the CDR3, the DNA is TGTGCCAGCAGTTTGGGGCAGAGAAATTCACCCCTCCACTTT. As protein: CASSLGQRNSPLHF.

The J gene is TRBJ2-1, the V gene TRBV6-5; D is unclear. The CDR3 has 14 amino acids. The ends were cut back, 2 bases at V and 0 bases at J, with 5 bases in the middle. The germline CDR1 and CDR2 sequences are MNHEY and SVGAGI. In nucleotides, the CDR3 is TGTGCCAGCAGTTACCGTAGCTCCTACAATGAGCAGTTCTTC. The encoded protein is CASSYRSSYNEQFF.

V usage is TRBV18 and J usage is TRBJ2-4, with 7 bases that match TRBD1. The length of the CDR3 is 15 residues. The V gene's germline CDR1 is KGHSH and CDR2 LQKENI. V was clipped by 5 bases and J by 0 bases; unmatched bases: 4. The CDR3 protein is CASSDGTEAKNIQYF. The CDR3 DNA reads as TGTGCCAGCTCAGATGGGACAGAAGCCAAAAACATTCAGTACTTC.

The chain couples TRBV20-1 to TRBJ1-2; weak D call: TRBD1 (6 bases). The CDR3 is made up of 11 amino acids. The ends were cut back, 3 bases at V and 7 bases at J, with 9 bases in the middle. CDR1 is DFQATT and CDR2 is SNEGSKA in the germline V gene (reference sequence). CDR3: CSASFRGGYTF. CDR3 nucleotides: TGCAGTGCTAGCTTCAGGGGTGGCTACACCTTC.

The V call is TRBV7-9, the J call TRBJ1-1; possibly TRBD1 for D (6 bases). The V end was cut by 1 base, the J end by 1 base, with 7 bases between. From germline, CDR1 is SEHNR and CDR2 FQNEAQ (reference sequence). The CDR3 is 14 residues long. CDR3 coding DNA: TGTGCCAGCAGCTTAGGACAGGCGAACACTGAAGCTTTCTTT. This sequence encodes CASSLGQANTEAFF.

This clone was seen only once. The V gene is TRBV11-3, the J gene TRBJ2-7; TRBD2 agrees at 16 bases. This CDR3 contains 18 residues. The trim removed 5 bases at V and 5 bases at J, leaving 12 bases unmatched. Germline V gives CDR1 SGHNT, CDR2 YENEEA. The CDR3: CASSQGTSGRVALNEQYF. The CDR3 coding sequence is TGTGCCAGCAGCCAGGGGACTAGCGGGAGGGTAGCGCTTAACGAGCAGTACTTC.

The rearrangement joins TRBV9 to TRBJ2-7, with D tentatively TRBD2 (6 bases). CDR1 is SGDLS and CDR2 is YYNGEE in the germline V gene. The CDR3 runs to 16 residues. V lost 0 bases, J lost 5 bases, and 18 bases lay in between. CDR3 region: CASSVESGAGSHEQYF. The CDR3 DNA is TGTGCCAGCAGCGTAGAAAGTGGGGCGGGATCCCACGAGCAGTACTTC.

The chain joins TRBV25-1 to TRBJ2-3; D unclear. The germline V gene encodes CDR1 MGHDK and CDR2 SYGVNS. The CDR3 is made up of 14 amino acids. V lost 3 bases, J lost 5 bases, and 12 bases lay in between. The CDR3 DNA reads as TGTGCCAGCAGTGATGCGACGGGTGGAGATACGCAGTATTTT. Protein sequence: CASSDATGGDTQYF.

The V and J genes are TRBV7-9 and TRBJ1-2; the D gene is possibly TRBD1 (5 bases). Germline V CDR1 and CDR2: SEHNR, FQNEAQ (reference sequence). Deletions cut 7 bases from V and 4 bases from J, with 19 bases between. This CDR3 has 15 amino acids. The CDR3 spells CASINIPGWGYGYTF. DNA for the CDR3: TGTGCCAGCATTAATATACCAGGGTGGGGCTATGGCTACACCTTC.

The chain uses TRBV5-4 and TRBJ2-2; TRBD1 matches at 10 bases. The CDR3 is made up of 17 amino acids. The V gene's germline CDR1 is SGHNT and CDR2 YYREEE (reference sequence). V dropped 0 bases and J dropped 7; count of bases not matched to a gene: 9. CDR3 amino acids: CASSLVPTGGANGELFF. CDR3 nucleotides: TGTGCCAGCAGCTTGGTTCCGACAGGGGGCGCAAACGGGGAGCTGTTTTTT.

The chain uses TRBV4-2 and TRBJ1-5, with 8 bases lining up with TRBD1. The CDR3 is 21 amino acids. Per germline, CDR1 LGHNA and CDR2 YNFKEQ. V was clipped by 5 bases and J by 0 bases; unmatched bases: 21. The CDR3 coding sequence is TGTGCCAGCAGCGAAGGCCGGACCGGGACAGGTTGGGGGTATAGCAATCAGCCCCAGCATTTT. It yields the protein CASSEGRTGTGWGYSNQPQHF.

The chain has TRBV11-3 and TRBJ2-7; a possible D gene is TRBD1 (5 bases). With 5 bases removed from V and 0 bases from J, the gap between germline ends came to 8 bases. Germline CDR1 and CDR2: SGHNT and YENEEA. This CDR3 region has 13 residues. The CDR3 sequence is CASSQGLSYEQYF. The CDR3, as DNA: TGTGCCAGCAGCCAGGGCCTCTCCTACGAGCAGTACTTC. Looking up the rest from reference TRBV11-3 and TRBJ2-7 gives the full variable domain: EAGVVQSPRYKIIEKKQPVAFWCNPISGHNTLYWYLQNLGQGPELLIRYENEEAVDDSQLPKDRFSAERLKGVDSTLKIQPAELGDSAVYLCASSQGLSYEQYFGPGTRLTVT.

V gene TRBV7-2 combines with J gene TRBJ2-1, with a tentative D call TRBD2 (5 bases). V was clipped by 0 bases and J by 3 bases, with 15 bases between them. CDR3 length: 17 amino acids. Germline CDR1 SGHTA, CDR2 FQGNSA. CDR3 protein: CASSLAPLSSYYNEQFF. Written as DNA, the CDR3 is TGTGCCAGCAGCTTAGCGCCCCTTTCTAGCTACTACAATGAGCAGTTCTTC.

This chain joins TRBV6-1 and TRBJ2-5; 11 bases match TRBD2. Germline-derived CDR1 and CDR2 are MNHNS and SASEGT. Germline trimming cut 8 bases from V and 5 bases from J; bases unmatched to any gene: 4. The CDR3 runs 13 residues. The DNA of the CDR3 is TGTGCCAGCCGGCTAGCGGGGGGTGAGACCCAGTACTTC. Protein sequence: CASRLAGGETQYF.

The genes are TRBV5-1 and TRBJ2-3; possibly TRBD2 for D (6 bases). CDR3 size: 15 residues. Germline V gives CDR1 SGHRS, CDR2 YFSETQ. V lost 4 bases, J lost 8 bases, and 20 bases lay in between. CDR3 protein: CASSPPGLASGTQYF. The CDR3 DNA reads TGCGCCAGCAGCCCCCCGGGGCTAGCGTCAGGTACGCAGTATTTT. Drawing the rest from reference TRBV5-1 and TRBJ2-3, the complete variable domain is KAGVTQTPRYLIKTRGQQVTLSCSPISGHRSVSWYQQTPGQGLQFLFEYFSETQRNKGNFPGRFSGRQFSNSRSEMNVSTLELGDSALYLCASSPPGLASGTQYFGPGTRLTVL.

This clone was seen just once. The gene calls are TRBV7-8 and TRBJ1-2; D uncertain. In germline, CDR1 is SGHVS, CDR2 FQNEAQ. This CDR3 is 13 amino acids long. V was clipped by 5 bases and J by 6 bases, with 13 bases between them. CDR3 protein: CASSPTTANGYTF. The CDR3 DNA sequence: TGTGCCAGCAGCCCCACGACTGCCAATGGCTACACCTTC.

The chain carries TRBV27 and TRBJ2-5; 8 bases map to TRBD2. V lost 6 bases and J lost 5; bases outside the gene matches: 14. CDR1 is MNHEY, CDR2 SMNVEV, per germline (reference sequence). The CDR3 is 16 amino acids. CDR3 sequence (DNA): TGTGCCAGCAGCCGCCTCACTAGCGGAAGTTTCGAGACCCAGTACTTC. It codes for CASSRLTSGSFETQYF.

For the CDR3, the DNA is TGTGCCAGTACCCCGGATCGGGGCACTGAAGCTTTCTTT. Its translation: CASTPDRGTEAFF. The genes are TRBV19 and TRBJ1-1; D gene uncertain. The CDR3 has 13 amino acids. V shed 7 bases and J shed 4 bases, with 13 bases lying between them. Germline CDR1 reads LNHDA; CDR2 reads SQIVND (reference sequence).

The chain couples TRBV5-1 to TRBJ1-2, with D hard to call. The CDR3 extends over 14 amino acids. V was shortened by 0 bases and J by 4 bases, with 10 bases between the two germline ends. Per the germline V gene, CDR1 is SGHRS and CDR2 is YFSETQ. The CDR3: CASSLALDFYGYTF. CDR3 bases: TGCGCCAGCAGCTTGGCCCTCGACTTCTATGGCTACACCTTC.

This chain connects TRBV5-4 to TRBJ1-1, with 12 bases that match TRBD1. The trim removed 4 bases at V and 6 bases at J, leaving 7 bases unmatched. Germline-derived CDR1 and CDR2 are SGHNT and YYREEE (reference sequence). This CDR3 region has 15 residues. CDR3 protein: CASSMPGQGAPEAFF. The DNA of the CDR3 is TGTGCCAGCAGCATGCCGGGACAGGGGGCCCCTGAAGCTTTCTTT. Together with reference TRBV5-4 and TRBJ1-1, the CDR3 gives the full variable domain: ETGVTQSPTHLIKTRGQQVTLRCSSQSGHNTVSWYQQALGQGPQFIFQYYREEENGRGNFPPRFSGLQFPNYSSELNVNALELDDSALYLCASSMPGQGAPEAFFGQGTRLTVV.

This chain uses TRBV21-1 with TRBJ1-1; the DNA was not used to check the table's D call, TRBD1. TRBV21-1 represents a pseudogene. This CDR3 contains 16 residues. In nucleotides, the CDR3 is TGTGCCAGCAGCAAAGGGGTCACAGATTTCGGCACTGAAGCTTTCTTT. As protein: CASSKGVTDFGTEAFF.

This sequence joins TRBV5-1 and TRBJ2-2; D is possibly TRBD2 (6 bases). Trimming cost V 0 bases and J 7 bases, with 10 bases left between them. Germline lookup yields CDR1 SGHRS and CDR2 YFSETQ. CDR3 length: 14 amino acids. The CDR3 DNA follows: TGCGCCAGCAGCTTGGCCGTGCGGGACGGGGAGCTGTTTTTT. Its translation: CASSLAVRDGELFF.

The chain combines TRBV5-4 with TRBJ2-3, with TRBD2 identical over 9 bases. The CDR3 has 16 amino acids. V dropped 4 bases and J dropped 4; count of bases not matched to a gene: 10. Germline V CDR1 and CDR2: SGHNT, YYREEE (reference sequence). The CDR3, as DNA: TGTGCCAGCAGCACCGTAGCGGGGGTAGGGGCAGATACGCAGTATTTT. Translated: CASSTVAGVGADTQYF. The full variable domain, its missing parts supplied by reference TRBV5-4 and TRBJ2-3, is ETGVTQSPTHLIKTRGQQVTLRCSSQSGHNTVSWYQQALGQGPQFIFQYYREEENGRGNFPPRFSGLQFPNYSSELNVNALELDDSALYLCASSTVAGVGADTQYFGPGTRLTVL.

The chain links TRBV9 to TRBJ1-1, with 7 bases matching TRBD1. This CDR3 is 14 amino acids long. Germline assignment: CDR1 SGDLS and CDR2 YYNGEE. With 4 bases clipped from V and 2 bases from J, the junction kept 5 bases outside the gene matches. In nucleotides, the CDR3 is TGTGCCAGCAGCCCCTTAGGGGGCAACACTGAAGCTTTCTTT. Its translation is CASSPLGGNTEAFF.

CDR3: CASSPGQGPHTGELFF. The DNA for the CDR3 is TGTGCCAGCTCACCGGGACAGGGACCCCACACCGGGGAGCTGTTTTTT. V usage is TRBV18 and J usage is TRBJ2-2; TRBD1 aligns across 9 bases. Germline CDR1 KGHSH, CDR2 LQKENI. CDR3 length: 16 residues. Trimming took 3 bases from V and 3 from J; bases not matched to a gene: 5.